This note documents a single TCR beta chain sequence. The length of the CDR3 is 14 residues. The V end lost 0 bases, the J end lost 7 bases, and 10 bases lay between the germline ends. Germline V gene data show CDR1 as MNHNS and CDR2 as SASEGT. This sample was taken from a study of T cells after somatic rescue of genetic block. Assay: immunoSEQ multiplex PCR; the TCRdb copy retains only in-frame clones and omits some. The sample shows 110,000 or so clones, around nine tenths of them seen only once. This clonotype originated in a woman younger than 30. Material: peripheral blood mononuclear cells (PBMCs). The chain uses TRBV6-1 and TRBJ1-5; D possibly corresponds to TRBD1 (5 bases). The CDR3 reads CASSEAWGGQPQHF. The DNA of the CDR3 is TGTGCCAGCAGTGAAGCGTGGGGCGGGCAGCCCCAGCATTTT.